What follows are 11 T cell receptor beta chains derived from one specimen sequenced in a study of blood T cell repertoires in COVID-19. Generated by immunoSEQ multiplex PCR, the TCRdb table keeps only in-frame clones and is missing some. The sample lists roughly 180,000 clones, more than 70% occurring once. The source material was peripheral blood. These receptors were obtained from a woman aged 55-69 years with acute or convalescent COVID-19.

The chain combines TRBV4-1 with TRBJ2-1; 7 bases match TRBD1. Germline-derived CDR1 and CDR2 are MGHRA and YSYEKL. The CDR3 covers 15 residues. With V trimmed by 1 base and J by 7 bases, 7 bases remained unmatched. Here the CDR3 reads CASSQAATGVNEQFF. Written as DNA, the CDR3 is TGCGCCAGCAGCCAAGCGGCAACAGGGGTGAATGAGCAGTTCTTC.

The chain employs TRBV28 and TRBJ1-2; D is ambiguous. CDR3 length equals 14 residues. V lost 7 bases and J lost 3, with 15 bases in between. The V gene's germline CDR1 is MDHEN and CDR2 SYDVKM. CDR3 sequence (DNA): TGTGCCAGCAAAATGTCAGGCTTACACTATGGCTACACCTTC. As protein: CASKMSGLHYGYTF.

This chain connects TRBV7-2 to TRBJ1-1; D remains unclear. V was cut by 3 bases and J by 8 bases, with 7 bases left in between. The CDR3 is 11 amino acids. Germline CDR1 SGHTA, CDR2 FQGNSA. The CDR3 bases are TGTGCCAGCAGCTTTTACAGCGAAGCTTTCTTT. As protein: CASSFYSEAFF. The variable domain in full, with the rest retrieved from reference TRBV7-2 and TRBJ1-1, is GAGVSQSPSNKVTEKGKDVELRCDPISGHTALYWYRQSLGQGLEFLIYFQGNSAPDKSGLPSDRFSAERTGGSVSTLTIQRTQQEDSAVYLCASSFYSEAFFGQGTRLTVV.

V usage is TRBV5-1 and J usage is TRBJ1-1; perhaps TRBD1 as D (5 bases). Germline V gives CDR1 SGHRS, CDR2 YFSETQ. The CDR3 spans 14 residues. V was cut by 4 bases and J by 3 bases, with 13 bases left in between. CDR3 in DNA: TGCGCCAGCAGCCTCGGCAGGGCCTACACTGAAGCTTTCTTT. The encoded protein is CASSLGRAYTEAFF.

The genes are TRBV27 and TRBJ1-2; 10 bases map to TRBD1. The V and J ends lost 5 bases and 3 bases, in that order; junction bases with no gene match: 24. The CDR3 has 21 amino acids. Germline V CDR1 and CDR2: MNHEY, SMNVEV (reference sequence). CDR3 residues: CASSRLPAVLGDRGVHYGYTF. Here the CDR3 DNA reads TGTGCCAGCAGTCGACTACCAGCAGTTTTAGGGGACAGGGGAGTCCACTATGGCTACACCTTC.

This clone was seen only once. This chain joins TRBV19 and TRBJ1-3, with D uncertain. CDR1 and CDR2 (germline): LNHDA, SQIVND (reference sequence). Trimming pared 10 bases from V and 0 bases from J, leaving 10 bases between. This CDR3 comprises 13 residues. The CDR3 is CATGLISGNTIYF. The CDR3 nucleotides are TGTGCCACAGGACTGATCTCTGGAAACACCATATATTTT.

The rearrangement joins TRBV29-1 to TRBJ2-7; 7 nucleotides align to TRBD2. This CDR3 comprises 14 residues. Germline trimming cut 0 bases from V and 2 bases from J; bases unmatched to any gene: 4. Germline V gives CDR1 SQVTM, CDR2 ANQGSEA. DNA of the CDR3: TGCAGCGTTGAAGACGGGGGAGGGACCTACGAGCAGTACTTC. Protein product: CSVEDGGGTYEQYF.

The chain has TRBV27 and TRBJ1-5; 8 nucleotides agree with TRBD1. CDR1 and CDR2 from the germline V gene are MNHEY and SMNVEV (reference sequence). V dropped 3 bases and J dropped 9; count of bases not matched to a gene: 7. This CDR3 comprises 14 residues. CDR3 in amino acids: CASSFWAGGMPQHF. CDR3 sequence (DNA): TGTGCCAGCAGTTTCTGGGCAGGGGGCATGCCCCAGCATTTT.

The chain joins TRBV10-3 to TRBJ1-1; 7 bases line up with TRBD1. J gave up 0 bases and V 6 bases, and 1 base lay outside the gene matches. This CDR3 region has 13 residues. Germline V gene lookup returns CDR1 ENHRY and CDR2 SYGVKD. CDR3 in DNA: TGTGCCATCAGCGGACAGGTGAACACTGAAGCTTTCTTT. Protein sequence: CAISGQVNTEAFF.

This clone appeared once. The rearrangement links TRBV12-3 or TRBV12-4 to TRBJ1-3; D is unresolved. CDR3 size: 12 residues. Trimming left V 2 bases short and J 12 bases short, with 11 bases between. CDR3 residues: CASSLLGVFIYF. DNA for the CDR3: TGTGCCAGCAGTTTACTCGGGGTCTTCATATATTTT.

The CDR3 loop is CASSQDIPDRGTYNEQFF. The CDR3 DNA sequence: TGTGCCAGCAGCCAAGATATACCGGACAGGGGAACCTACAATGAGCAGTTCTTC. The chain couples TRBV3-1 (or the pseudogene TRBV3-2) to TRBJ2-1; 9 bases agree with TRBD1. The CDR3 runs to 18 residues. The ends lost 0 bases at V and 2 bases at J; junction bases unmatched: 8. Germline V gene data show CDR1 as LGHDT and CDR2 as YNNKEL (reference sequence).